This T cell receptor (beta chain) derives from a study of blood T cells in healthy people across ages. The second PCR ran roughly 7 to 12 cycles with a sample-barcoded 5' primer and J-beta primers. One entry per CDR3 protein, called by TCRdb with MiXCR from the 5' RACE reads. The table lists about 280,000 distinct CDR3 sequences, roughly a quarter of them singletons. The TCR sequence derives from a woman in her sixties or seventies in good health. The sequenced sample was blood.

The DNA of the CDR3 is TGTGCCAGCAGCTTAGGGTTTACCGGGGAGCTGTTTTTT. Translation gives CASSLGFTGELFF. This sequence joins TRBV7-2 and TRBJ2-2, with no clear D. CDR1 and CDR2 from the germline V gene are SGHTA and FQGNSA. V gave up 1 base and J gave up 5 bases, with 5 bases separating them. The CDR3 contains 13 residues.